Described below is a single T cell receptor beta chain sequence and its context. What it binds is not known. With 7 bases clipped from V and 4 bases from J, the junction kept 7 bases outside the gene matches. The CDR3 runs 15 residues. Germline loops: CDR1 SGHRS, CDR2 YFSETQ. This sample was taken from a study of cytomegalovirus exposure and HLA in healthy donors. Whole-study results and caveats: It was reportedly the case that the classifier diagnosed cytomegalovirus status with high specificity and sensitivity. Reported findings show TCR beta sequences accurately forecast HLA-A and HLA-B alleles in most subjects. According to an earlier analysis, most TCR beta V segments yielded productive rearrangements about 90% or about 30% of the time. In a later analysis, an Asian-associated ancestry cluster reportedly showed fewer N-insertions than the roughly 650-donor mean.

60 Vbeta and 13 Jbeta primers were used in PCR. Profiling relied on immunoSEQ multiplex PCR, and the TCRdb table lists in-frame clones only, not all of them. Of about 130,000 clones in the sample, 75% to 85% are singletons; the top ten hold 2.5% to 3%. The source material was PBMCs. This chain connects TRBV5-1 to TRBJ2-1, with 11 positions matching TRBD2. The source is a woman between 18 and 29 years old in good health and CMV-seropositive. The CDR3 DNA reads TGCGCCAGCGTATCCGGGACTAGCGGTTACAATGAGCAGTTCTTC. This gives the protein CASVSGTSGYNEQFF.